The following is a T cell receptor (beta chain) sequence with its context. Its antigen is unidentified. PCR was performed a second time for about 6 to 12 cycles using a sample-barcoded 5' primer and a J-beta primer mix. Each cDNA molecule, via a template-switch adaptor with 12 random nucleotides, was tagged. One entry per CDR3 protein results from TCRdb running MiXCR on the 5' RACE reads. The sample includes some 1,500,000 distinct CDR3 sequences, roughly 43% of them seen just once. This record comes from a study of blood T cells in healthy people across ages. The study recruited healthy Caucasian donors from Russia who were aged about 6 to 100. The total RNA that was extracted per sample amounted to at least 5 micrograms. V dropped 6 bases and J dropped 9; count of bases not matched to a gene: 13. Germline V lookup: CDR1 SQVTM, CDR2 ANQGSEA. The CDR3 sequence is 15 residues long. Points from the study as a whole: Roughly linear age-related decline in beta diversity appeared, significant by age roughly 40.

Sequencing was done on a sample of blood. This TCR derives from a woman younger than 30 in good health. This chain connects TRBV29-1 to TRBJ2-1; TRBD2 aligns across 11 bases. CDR3: CSVTLGSGGASEQFF. CDR3 bases: TGCAGCGTAACACTAGGTAGCGGGGGGGCCAGTGAGCAGTTCTTC.